A selection of T cell receptor beta chains follows, all from one sample in a study of T-cell reconstitution after alpha-beta-depleted transplantation in children. TCRdb recomputed calls from the PCR reads with MiXCR, one row per CDR3 protein. The sample consists of approximately 240,000 distinct CDR3 sequences, approximately 9.5% of them appearing once. Sequenced here: PBMCs from the stem cell graft donor, sampled from the stem cell graft. The source of these receptors is a human donor who donated a stem cell graft to a child with acute lymphoblastic leukemia. CDR3s include the opening cysteine and the closing phenylalanine or tryptophan. A D gene is named only where the DNA matches it firmly. Not every row has a clone size; where given, it reads once, few, many or a size class.

cdr3_aa	cdr3_nt	v_call	j_call	clone_size	d_call	cdr3_length
CASGLQGTEAFF	TGTGCCAGCGGATTACAGGGGACTGAAGCTTTCTTT	TRBV6-5	TRBJ1-1	.	TRBD1	12
CASREGQGGGYTF	TGTGCCAGCAGGGAGGGACAGGGAGGAGGCTACACCTTC	TRBV6-6	TRBJ1-2	.	TRBD1	13
CASSFGFGGNEKLFF	TGTGCCAGCAGTTTCGGCTTTGGGGGTAATGAAAAACTGTTTTTT	TRBV6-2/TRBV6-3	TRBJ1-4	.	.	15
CASSPGTDNQPQHF	TGTGCCAGCAGTCCCGGGACAGATAATCAGCCCCAGCATTTT	TRBV27	TRBJ1-5	many	TRBD1	14
CSAKGNTEAFF	TGCAGTGCTAAGGGGAACACTGAAGCTTTCTTT	TRBV20-1	TRBJ1-1	few	.	11
CATSEGGEVGEAFF	TGTGCCACCAGTGAGGGAGGGGAAGTCGGTGAAGCTTTCTTT	TRBV24-1	TRBJ1-1	many	.	14
CASSFQGKTEAFF	TGTGCCAGCAGCTTCCAAGGGAAAACTGAAGCTTTCTTT	TRBV7-8	TRBJ1-1	.	.	13
CASSPPRGDAYF	TGTGCCAGCAGTCCCCCGCGGGGCGATGCGTACTTC	TRBV12-3/TRBV12-4	TRBJ2-7	few	.	12
CASSQGGQAGYGYTF	TGCGCCAGCAGCCAAGGGGGACAGGCGGGCTATGGCTACACCTTC	TRBV4-1	TRBJ1-2	few	TRBD1	15
CASSEGRKPYEQYF	TGTGCCAGCAGTGAAGGACGGAAACCCTACGAGCAGTACTTC	TRBV6-1	TRBJ2-7	.	.	14
CASSFSPSGVNNEQFF	TGCGCCAGCAGCTTTTCACCTAGCGGGGTGAACAATGAGCAGTTCTTC	TRBV5-1	TRBJ2-1	many	TRBD2	16
CASRYGTAEGNTIYF	TGTGCCAGCAGATACGGGACAGCCGAGGGAAACACCATATATTTT	TRBV7-9	TRBJ1-3	.	TRBD1	15
CASSLGPKILAKNIQYF	TGTGCCAGCAGCTTAGGGCCAAAGATTTTAGCCAAAAACATTCAGTACTTC	TRBV7-8	TRBJ2-4	few	.	17
CASSPGTPAYEQYF	TGTGCCAGCAGCCCAGGGACACCAGCCTACGAGCAGTACTTC	TRBV9	TRBJ2-7	few	.	14
CATRDGLTNTEAFF	TGTGCCACCAGAGACGGCCTTACGAACACTGAAGCTTTCTTT	TRBV6-1	TRBJ1-1	many	.	14
CSASFVGGTSAHEQYF	TGCAGTGCTAGTTTTGTGGGCGGAACTTCAGCCCACGAGCAGTACTTC	TRBV20-1	TRBJ2-7	few	.	16
CASSDRVGGYTF	TGTGCCAGCAGCGACAGGGTTGGTGGCTACACCTTC	TRBV6-5	TRBJ1-2	.	TRBD1	12
CASSPRTGGLYEQYF	TGTGCCAGCAGCCCACGGACAGGGGGTCTATACGAGCAGTACTTC	TRBV11-3	TRBJ2-7	.	TRBD1	15